This paragraph reports one T cell receptor beta chain. Germline loops: CDR1 KGHDR, CDR2 SFDVKD. V dropped 3 bases and J dropped 4; count of bases not matched to a gene: 8. The CDR3 runs to 16 residues. Per the original data handling: Reference gene primer amplification gave estimated nucleated cell counts. Libraries were prepared by immunoSEQ multiplex PCR; TCRdb keeps only in-frame clonotypes and omits some of them. That table supplies the V and J calls and clone size; D and trimming were determined from the DNA. The table includes 150,000 to 200,000 clones, more than 70% detected once. This specimen comes from a study of blood T cell repertoires in COVID-19. Study-wide background: The samples span acute and convalescent COVID-19 from the United States, Italy and Spain.

The rearrangement joins TRBV24-1 to TRBJ1-5, with TRBD1 matching 7 bases. Material: peripheral blood. The receptor's source is a man aged 50 to 59 who had recovered from COVID-19. The CDR3 region has the DNA TGTGCCACCAGTGATACGAGGACAGGTGATAATCAGCCCCAGCATTTT. Amino acid sequence: CATSDTRTGDNQPQHF.